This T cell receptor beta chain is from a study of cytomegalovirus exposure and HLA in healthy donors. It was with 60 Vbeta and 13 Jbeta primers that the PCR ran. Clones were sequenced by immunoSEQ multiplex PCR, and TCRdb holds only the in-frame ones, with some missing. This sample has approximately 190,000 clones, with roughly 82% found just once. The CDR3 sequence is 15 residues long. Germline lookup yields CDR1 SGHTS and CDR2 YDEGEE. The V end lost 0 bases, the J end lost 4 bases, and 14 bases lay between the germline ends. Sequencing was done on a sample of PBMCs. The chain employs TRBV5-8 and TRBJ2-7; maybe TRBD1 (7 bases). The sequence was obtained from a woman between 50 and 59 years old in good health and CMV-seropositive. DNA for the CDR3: TGTGCCAGCAGCTTGGAGGAGGGGGCGGGATACGAGCAGTACTTC. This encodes CASSLEEGAGYEQYF.